One T cell receptor (beta chain) is described in this entry. The ends were cut back, 2 bases at V and 4 bases at J, with 8 bases in the middle. CDR1 and CDR2 (germline): KGHSH, LQKENI. There are 13 residues in the CDR3. Followed over time, Seattle patients had been enrolled while infection was active. The sample comes from a study of blood T cell repertoires in COVID-19. About the study: COVID-19 samples, acute and convalescent, were from the United States, Italy and Spain. The analysed material was cDNA or gDNA that came from T cells, B-cell-depleted T cells, or PBMCs.

Study processing details: Amplification of reference gene primers provided the estimated nucleated cell counts. TCRdb's table, derived via immunoSEQ multiplex PCR, lists solely in-frame clones and lacks some. V, J and clone size are those of that table, while D and trimming were read from the DNA. Here the sample spans over 250,000 clones, approximately 86% being singletons. Sequencing input: peripheral blood. This sequence was found in a woman in her 70s with COVID-19, enrolled during active disease. The rearrangement joins TRBV18 to TRBJ1-1; D is ambiguous. CDR3: CASSPFEGTEAFF. The CDR3 nucleotides read TGTGCCAGCTCACCATTTGAGGGCACTGAAGCTTTCTTT. Complete variable domain (other parts from reference TRBV18 and TRBJ1-1): NAGVMQNPRHLVRRRGQEARLRCSPMKGHSHVYWYRQLPEEGLKFMVYLQKENIIDESGMPKERFSAEFPKEGPSILRIQQVVRGDSAAYFCASSPFEGTEAFFGQGTRLTVV.